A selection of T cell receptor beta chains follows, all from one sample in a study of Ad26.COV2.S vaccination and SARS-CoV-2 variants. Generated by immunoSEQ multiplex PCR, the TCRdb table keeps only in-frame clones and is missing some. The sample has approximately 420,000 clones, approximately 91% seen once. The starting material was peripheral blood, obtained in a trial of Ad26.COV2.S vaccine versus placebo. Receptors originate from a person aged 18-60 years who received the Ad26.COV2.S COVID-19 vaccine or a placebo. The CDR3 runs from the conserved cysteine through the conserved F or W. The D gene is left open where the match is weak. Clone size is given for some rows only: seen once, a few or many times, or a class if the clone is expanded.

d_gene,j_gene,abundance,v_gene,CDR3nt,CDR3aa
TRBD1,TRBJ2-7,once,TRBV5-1,TGCGCCAGCAGCGTACAGGGGGCGGGCTACGAGCAGTACTTC,CASSVQGAGYEQYF
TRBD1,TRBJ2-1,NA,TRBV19,TGTGCCAGTAGTCCTCGACAGGGTTGGACTTGGAATGAGCAGTTCTTC,CASSPRQGWTWNEQFF
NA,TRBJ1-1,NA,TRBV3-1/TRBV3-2,TGTGCCAGCAGCCAGGGGCGTCGAACTGAAGCTTTCTTT,CASSQGRRTEAFF
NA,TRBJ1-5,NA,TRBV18,TGTGCCAGCTCACCACCCGGAGTGGGGGGGGGCGGTCAGCCCCAGCATTTT,CASSPPGVGGGGQPQHF
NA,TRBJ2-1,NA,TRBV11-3,TGTGCCAGCAGCTTAGGGCGGGCGTCCGCTGAGCAGTTCTTC,CASSLGRASAEQFF
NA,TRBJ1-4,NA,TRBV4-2,TGTGCCAGCAAGCCCGGACAGATTAATGAAAAACTGTTTTTT,CASKPGQINEKLFF
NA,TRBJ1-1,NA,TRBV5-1,TGCGCCAGCAGCATCGAGAACACTGAAGCTTTCTTT,CASSIENTEAFF
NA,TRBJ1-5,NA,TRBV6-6,TGTGCCAGCAGCACAGTTGGCAATCAGCCCCAGCATTTT,CASSTVGNQPQHF
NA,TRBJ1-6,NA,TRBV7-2,TGTGCCAGCAGTTCAAACAGCCTACGGCGGTCACCCCTCCACTTT,CASSSNSLRRSPLHF
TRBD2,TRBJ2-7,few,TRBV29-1,TGCAGCGTGACGCGGGGGGTGGCTAGGGAGCAGTACTTC,CSVTRGVAREQYF
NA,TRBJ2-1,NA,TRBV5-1,TGCGCCAGCAGCTTGGCCGCGAGCTCCTACAATGAGCAGTTCTTC,CASSLAASSYNEQFF
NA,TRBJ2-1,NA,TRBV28,TGTGCCAGCAGTTTATCGTACAGAGAATACAATGAGCAGTTCTTC,CASSLSYREYNEQFF
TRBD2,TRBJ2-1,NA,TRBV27,TGTGCCAGCAGTCCTGGAAGGGAAGCGGGGGGCTACAATGAGCAGTTCTTC,CASSPGREAGGYNEQFF
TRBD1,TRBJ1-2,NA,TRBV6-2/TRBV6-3,TGTGCCAGCAGTTACTTTCGGCAGGGGGATACCTATGGCTACACCTTC,CASSYFRQGDTYGYTF
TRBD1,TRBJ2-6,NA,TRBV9,TGTGCCAGCAGCGTCCCGACAGGGGACGGGGCCAACGTCCTGACTTTC,CASSVPTGDGANVLTF
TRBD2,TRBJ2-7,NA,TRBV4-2,TGTGCCAGCAGCCCCCGGGGGGGACCCTACGAGCAGTACTTC,CASSPRGGPYEQYF
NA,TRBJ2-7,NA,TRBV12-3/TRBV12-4,TGTGCCAGCAGTTTTTCTAGCTCCTACGAGCAGTACTTC,CASSFSSSYEQYF
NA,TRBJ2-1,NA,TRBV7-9,TGTGCCAGCAGCCCCCGGTGGCTCACCGGGGGTGAGCAGTTCTTC,CASSPRWLTGGEQFF
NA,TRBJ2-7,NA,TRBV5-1,TGCGCCAGCAGCTTGCCGAAGGTCCACGAGCAGTACTTC,CASSLPKVHEQYF
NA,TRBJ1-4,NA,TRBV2,TGTGCCAGCAGAGAATTGTGGACAGTCTGGATTGGAACTAATGAAAAACTGTTTTTT,CASRELWTVWIGTNEKLFF
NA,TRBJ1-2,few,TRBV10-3,TGTGCCATCAGTGAGTCCGGTGTGGCAACCTACTATGGCTACACCTTC,CAISESGVATYYGYTF
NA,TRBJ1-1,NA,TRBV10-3,TGTGCCATCAGTGAGTCGCGGGCAGGGAAAAACACTGAAGCTTTCTTT,CAISESRAGKNTEAFF
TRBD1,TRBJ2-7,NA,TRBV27,TGTGCCAGCAGTCCCAGGACAGGGAGCTACGAGCAGTACTTC,CASSPRTGSYEQYF
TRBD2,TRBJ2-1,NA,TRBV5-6,TGTGCCAGCAGCTTGAGGGGACTAGCGGCCCTCACTCCGGTCTTC,CASSLRGLAALTPVF
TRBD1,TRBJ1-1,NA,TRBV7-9,TGTGCCAGCAACCCACAGGGGTTGAACACTGAAGCTTTCTTT,CASNPQGLNTEAFF
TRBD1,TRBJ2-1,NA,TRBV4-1,TGCGCCAGCAGCATGGGACAGCCCAATGAGCAGTTCTTC,CASSMGQPNEQFF
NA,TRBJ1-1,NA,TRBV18,TGTGCCAGCTCTCCTCAATCAGCTCGGGGCACTGAAGCTTTCTTT,CASSPQSARGTEAFF
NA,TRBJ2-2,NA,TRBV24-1,TGTGCCACCCGGGCGCAGGGGTGGGCCGGGGAGCTGTTTTTT,CATRAQGWAGELFF
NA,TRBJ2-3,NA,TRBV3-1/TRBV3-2,TGTGCCAGCAGCCAAGGGCTAGCCGGAGGGAGAGGTACGCAGTATTTT,CASSQGLAGGRGTQYF
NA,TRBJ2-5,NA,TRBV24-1,TGTGCCACCAGTGACCCGGGACACCAAGAGACCCAGTACTTC,CATSDPGHQETQYF
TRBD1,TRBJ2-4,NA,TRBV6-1,TGTGCCAGCAGTGACGACCCCGGGACAGAGAGAGCGAGGGGCGACATTCAGTACTTC,CASSDDPGTERARGDIQYF
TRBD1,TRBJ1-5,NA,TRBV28,TGTGCCAGCAGTTCCGGGACAGTTGATCAGCCCCAGCATTTT,CASSSGTVDQPQHF